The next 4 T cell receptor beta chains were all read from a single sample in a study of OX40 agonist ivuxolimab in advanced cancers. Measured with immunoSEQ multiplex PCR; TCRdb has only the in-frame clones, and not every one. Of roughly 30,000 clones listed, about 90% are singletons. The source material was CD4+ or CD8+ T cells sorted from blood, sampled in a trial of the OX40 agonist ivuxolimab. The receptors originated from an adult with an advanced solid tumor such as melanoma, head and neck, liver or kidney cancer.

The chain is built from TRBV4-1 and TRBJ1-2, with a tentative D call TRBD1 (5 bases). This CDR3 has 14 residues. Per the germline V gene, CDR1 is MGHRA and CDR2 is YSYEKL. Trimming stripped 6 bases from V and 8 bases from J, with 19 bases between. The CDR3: CASSWDLGTRGYTF. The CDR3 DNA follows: TGCGCCAGCAGTTGGGACCTGGGCACGAGGGGCTACACCTTC.

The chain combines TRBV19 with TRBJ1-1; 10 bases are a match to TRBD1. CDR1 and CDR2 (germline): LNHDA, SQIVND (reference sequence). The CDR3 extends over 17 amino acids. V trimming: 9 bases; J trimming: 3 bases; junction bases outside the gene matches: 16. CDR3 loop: CASSVMRQGAGYTEAFF. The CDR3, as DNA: TGTGCCAGCTCAGTAATGAGACAGGGGGCGGGGTACACTGAAGCTTTCTTT. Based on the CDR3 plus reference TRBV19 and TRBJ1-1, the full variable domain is DGGITQSPKYLFRKEGQNVTLSCEQNLNHDAMYWYRQDPGQGLRLIYYSQIVNDFQKGDIAEGYSVSREKKESFPLTVTSAQKNPTAFYLCASSVMRQGAGYTEAFFGQGTRLTVV.

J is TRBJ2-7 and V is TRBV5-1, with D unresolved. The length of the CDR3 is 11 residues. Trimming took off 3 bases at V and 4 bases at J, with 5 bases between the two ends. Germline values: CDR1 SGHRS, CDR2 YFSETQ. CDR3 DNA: TGCGCCAGCAGCTCGCAGTACGAGCAGTACTTC. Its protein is CASSSQYEQYF.

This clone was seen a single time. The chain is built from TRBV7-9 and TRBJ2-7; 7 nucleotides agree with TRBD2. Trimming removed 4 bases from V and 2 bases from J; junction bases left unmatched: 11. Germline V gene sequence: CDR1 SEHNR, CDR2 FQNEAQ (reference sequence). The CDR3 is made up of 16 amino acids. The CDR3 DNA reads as TGTGCCAGCAGCTCCTCAGGGAGGGGTCCCCCCTACGAGCAGTACTTC. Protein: CASSSSGRGPPYEQYF.